Below are 4 T cell receptor beta chains sequenced from a single sample in a study of blood T cell repertoires in COVID-19. Here immunoSEQ multiplex PCR was the method, and the copy in TCRdb shows in-frame clones only, minus some. Altogether some 200,000 clones are present, approximately 90% being singletons, with the ten largest covering 0.45% to 0.65%. The sequenced sample consisted of peripheral blood. The receptors derive from a man in his fifties or sixties with acute or convalescent COVID-19.

The chain couples TRBV19 to TRBJ1-5; D may be TRBD1 (6 bases). Germline V lookup: CDR1 LNHDA, CDR2 SQIVND (reference sequence). The V end was cut by 7 bases, the J end by 9 bases, with 13 bases between. The CDR3 has 12 amino acids. The CDR3 region has the DNA TGTGCCAGTACCGACACAGGGATGCCCCAGCATTTT. Amino acid sequence: CASTDTGMPQHF.

J is TRBJ2-6 and V is TRBV4-2, with TRBD1 as a possible D gene (6 bases). CDR3 length equals 14 residues. CDR1 LGHNA and CDR2 YNFKEQ come from the germline V gene. V was clipped by 11 bases and J by 1 base, with 12 bases between them. Here the CDR3 DNA reads TGTGCCGCTTCTAGGGGGTCTGGGGCCAACGTCCTGACTTTC. Its translation: CAASRGSGANVLTF.

This clone was recorded a few times. J is TRBJ1-5 and V is TRBV6-1; 7 positions agree with TRBD1. This CDR3 is 16 amino acids long. CDR1 is MNHNS and CDR2 is SASEGT in the germline V gene. Trimming took 2 bases from V and 2 from J; bases not matched to a gene: 6. This CDR3 reads CASSEFARGGNQPQHF. In DNA form, the CDR3 reads TGTGCCAGCAGTGAATTTGCCAGGGGGGGCAATCAGCCCCAGCATTTT.

As to this clone: Other DNA sequences in this sample translate to the same CDR3. This chain joins TRBV3-1 (or the pseudogene TRBV3-2) and TRBJ1-2; no clear D. The V gene lost 0 bases and the J gene lost 1 base, with 6 bases spanning the gap. The CDR3 has 14 amino acids. The germline CDR1 and CDR2 sequences are LGHDT and YNNKEL (reference sequence). The CDR3 region has the DNA TGTGCCAGCAGCCAAGAAGGAGGTAACTATGGCTACACCTTC. Its translation is CASSQEGGNYGYTF.